These 3 T cell receptor beta chains originate from one sample sequenced in a study of blood T cell repertoires in COVID-19. Clones were sequenced by immunoSEQ multiplex PCR, and TCRdb holds only the in-frame ones, with some missing. The table lists approximately 130,000 clones, roughly 79% of them singletons. Sequencing was carried out using peripheral blood. Receptors were obtained from a human donor in a cohort sampled during active COVID-19.

CDR3: CASSYQGMSSYNEQFF. The CDR3 nucleotides read TGTGCCAGCAGTTACCAGGGGATGAGCTCCTACAATGAGCAGTTCTTC. The rearrangement joins TRBV6-5 to TRBJ2-1; tentative D call: TRBD1 (6 bases). CDR1 and CDR2 from the germline V gene are MNHEY and SVGAGI. V shed 2 bases and J shed 0 bases, with 11 bases lying between them. There are 16 residues in the CDR3.

The V call is TRBV9, the J call TRBJ2-2; D is unclear. Trimming pared 3 bases from V and 5 bases from J, leaving 11 bases between. The CDR3 loop spans 14 amino acids. CDR1 and CDR2 from the germline V gene are SGDLS and YYNGEE. Written as DNA, the CDR3 is TGTGCCAGCAGCGCGTCAGAATCAACCGGGGAGCTGTTTTTT. This codes for CASSASESTGELFF.

In this sample, this clone turned up a few times. V is TRBV4-1 and J is TRBJ2-1; 14 nucleotides line up with TRBD2. Losses at the gene ends were 4 bases for V and 9 bases for J; bases not matched to a gene: 5. CDR3 length: 15 amino acids. Germline V gene data show CDR1 as MGHRA and CDR2 as YSYEKL. CDR3 sequence reads: CASSLTSGGAIEQFF. The CDR3 DNA sequence: TGCGCCAGCAGCCTGACTAGCGGGGGGGCCATTGAGCAGTTCTTC.